This T cell receptor beta chain was observed in a study of blood T cell repertoires in COVID-19. About the study: Samples representing acute and convalescent COVID-19 were sourced from the United States, Italy and Spain. PBMCs, B-cell-depleted T cells, or T cells provided the cDNA or gDNA that made up the material.

Authors' methods: Reference gene primer amplification yielded estimated nucleated cell counts. TCRdb's copy holds only in-frame clones and misses some; the assay was immunoSEQ multiplex PCR. The DNA was the basis for D and trimming; V, J and clone size are from that table. The sample consists of about 50,000 clones, less than 85% of them appearing once. Germline CDR1 is SGHRS and CDR2 is YFSETQ. V gave up 4 bases and J gave up 2 bases, with 10 bases separating them. This CDR3 spans 13 amino acids. The sample consisted of peripheral blood. This chain joins TRBV5-1 and TRBJ2-7; possibly TRBD1 for D (5 bases). The receptor was derived from a man aged 65-85 years with active COVID-19. The CDR3 DNA reads TGCGCCAGCAGCCGCGGCAGGGCCTACGAGCAGTACTTC. Protein sequence: CASSRGRAYEQYF.